The sequence of this T cell receptor beta chain was determined in a study of blood T cell repertoires in COVID-19. The CDR3 totals 12 residues. V lost 8 bases and J 3 bases, leaving 8 bases between the germline ends. In germline, CDR1 is MNHEY, CDR2 SVGAGI. Profiled with immunoSEQ multiplex PCR; TCRdb holds only in-frame clones, not every one. Found here are about 140,000 clones, roughly 79% of them singletons; the top ten hold approximately 8%. This TCR was sampled from a human donor in a cohort sampled during active COVID-19. The material sequenced was peripheral blood. The V gene is TRBV6-5, the J gene TRBJ1-3; maybe TRBD1 (6 bases). The CDR3 loop is CASSGVGNTIYF. The CDR3 DNA reads TGTGCCAGCTCAGGGGTTGGAAACACCATATATTTT.